This T cell receptor (beta chain) emerged from a study of blood T cell repertoires in COVID-19. The protocol was immunoSEQ multiplex PCR, while the TCRdb copy is restricted to in-frame clones and leaves out a portion. Here the sample spans 31,000 or so clones, roughly 85% being singletons. The receptor was isolated from a human donor in a cohort sampled during active COVID-19. Sequencing input: peripheral blood.

CDR3 protein: CASSLWRGPYNEQFF. The CDR3 region has the DNA TGTGCCAGCAGTTTATGGCGGGGGCCCTACAATGAGCAGTTCTTC. This chain joins TRBV27 and TRBJ2-1, with D tentatively TRBD2 (7 bases). CDR1 is MNHEY, CDR2 SMNVEV, per germline (reference sequence). The V end lost 1 base, the J end lost 2 bases, and 9 bases lay between the germline ends. The CDR3 is 15 residues long.